Sequencing of this TCR beta chain was carried out in a study of T cells expressing NK-cell markers. A remark on this clonotype: Its antigen is unidentified.

For each CDR3 protein, TCRdb gives one entry from its re-call of the 5' RACE reads, without DNA. In total, the table holds about 150,000 distinct CDR3 sequences. General study results and limits: A range of about 1.0-8% of CD8+ T cells consisted of dominant NKG2C+ clonotypes in about six donors.

Sequenced material: blood T cells: a sorted CD56 or NKG2C T cell subset, CD4+ or CD8+ T cells, or bulk PBMC T cells (not recorded which). The sequence came from a woman aged 45-60 years in good health.

CDR3 region: CASSPQLWAGDTYEQYF. The chain uses TRBV18 and TRBJ2-7; the D call of TRBD1 rests on TCRdb alone, since no DNA is present to check it. The CDR3 length is 17 residues. CDR1 KGHSH and CDR2 LQKENI come from the germline V gene.